What follows are 26 T cell receptor beta chains derived from one specimen sequenced in a study of blood T cells in healthy people across ages. A J-beta primer mix and a sample-barcoded 5' primer were used in a second PCR of roughly 6 to 12 cycles. TCRdb re-analysed the 5' RACE reads in MiXCR, keeping a single row per CDR3 protein. Of over 700,000 distinct CDR3 sequences in the sample, roughly 50% were seen once. Sequencing used blood. These receptors were collected from a man older than 75 in good health.

The V call is TRBV29-1, the J call TRBJ2-1; 13 nucleotides line up with TRBD2. CDR1 and CDR2 from the germline V gene are SQVTM and ANQGSEA. This CDR3 spans 16 amino acids. V shed 1 base and J 9 bases; nucleotides not matched to a gene: 9. The DNA for the CDR3 is TGCAGCGTTGAAGGGACTAGCGGGAGCCTCTTAGGTGAGCAGTTCTTC. Translating it yields CSVEGTSGSLLGEQFF.

J is TRBJ1-1 and V is TRBV6-5; no reliable D call. CDR1 and CDR2 (germline): MNHEY, SVGAGI. The CDR3 has 11 residues. V was trimmed by 6 bases and J by 5 bases, leaving 7 bases between them. The CDR3 DNA is TGTGCCAGCAGGCGGGGTACTGAAGCTTTCTTT. The encoded protein is CASRRGTEAFF.

The chain has TRBV4-2 and TRBJ1-2; D not certain. The CDR3 is made up of 15 amino acids. V was clipped by 3 bases and J by 3 bases, with 14 bases between them. From germline, CDR1 is LGHNA and CDR2 YNFKEQ. The CDR3, as DNA: TGTGCCAGCAGCCAGCGTCCCGGGGTCGACTATGGCTACACCTTC. It is translated as CASSQRPGVDYGYTF.

J is TRBJ1-1 and V is TRBV21-1; TRBD1, the table's D call, was not compared with the DNA. TRBV21-1 is listed as a pseudogene. The CDR3 consists of 19 residues. This chain's CDR3 is CASSKVPIMGGRMNTEAFF. The DNA of the CDR3 is TGTGCCAGCAGCAAAGTCCCGATAATGGGGGGGCGCATGAACACTGAAGCTTTCTTT.

This clonotype was seen many times. The rearrangement joins TRBV18 to TRBJ2-5; no clear D gene. There are 11 residues in the CDR3. Trimming took off 3 bases at V and 2 bases at J, with 1 base between the two ends. Germline loops: CDR1 KGHSH, CDR2 LQKENI. CDR3 DNA: TGTGCCAGCTCACCTCAAGAGACCCAGTACTTC. It translates to CASSPQETQYF.

The chain couples TRBV29-1 to TRBJ1-2, with D hard to call. Germline lookup yields CDR1 SQVTM and CDR2 ANQGSEA. The CDR3 sequence is 11 residues long. V was trimmed by 8 bases and J by 0 bases, leaving 7 bases between them. In DNA form, the CDR3 reads TGCAGCTCGCTATCTAACTATGGCTACACCTTC. The encoded protein is CSSLSNYGYTF.

The V and J genes are TRBV28 and TRBJ2-4; TRBD2 matches at 9 bases. The junction had 8 bases not matched to a gene; V was cut back by 5 bases and J by 6 bases. The CDR3 contains 15 residues. From germline, CDR1 is MDHEN and CDR2 SYDVKM. The CDR3 sequence: CASSPGLAVGNIQYF. DNA for the CDR3: TGTGCCAGCAGTCCGGGACTAGCTGTCGGAAACATTCAGTACTTC.

This clonotype was seen more than once but under ten times. The chain recombines TRBV25-1 with TRBJ1-5, with D uncertain. Germline CDR1 reads MGHDK; CDR2 reads SYGVNS. V was shortened by 5 bases and J by 0 bases, with 8 bases between the two germline ends. CDR3 length equals 14 residues. The CDR3, as DNA: TGTGCCAGCAGTCCGCGTATTAGCAATCAGCCCCAGCATTTT. Protein: CASSPRISNQPQHF. The full variable domain, in which reference TRBV25-1 and TRBJ1-5 provide the parts outside the CDR3, is EADIYQTPRYLVIGTGKKITLECSQTMGHDKMYWYQQDPGMELHLIHYSYGVNSTEKGDLSSESTVSRIRTEHFPLTLESARPSHTSQYLCASSPRISNQPQHFGDGTRLSIL.

With respect to this clonotype: The junction differs from germline at one of its ends, possibly a read error. This chain uses TRBV7-8 with TRBJ2-5, with 8 bases matching TRBD1. CDR3 length: 18 amino acids. Germline assignment: CDR1 SGHVS and CDR2 FQNEAQ. The DNA of the CDR3 is TGTGCCAGCAGCTTGTCTGTGCGGACAGGGATGGCGTTGGAGACCCTGTACTTC. Translation gives CASSLSVRTGMALETLYF.

The V gene is TRBV29-1, the J gene TRBJ2-5; 14 bases fit TRBD2. The V and J ends lost 0 bases and 0 bases, in that order; junction bases with no gene match: 9. This CDR3 is 19 amino acids long. Germline CDR1 reads SQVTM; CDR2 reads ANQGSEA. The CDR3 reads CSVEDWRLAGGQYQETQYF. The DNA of the CDR3 is TGCAGCGTTGAAGATTGGAGACTAGCGGGAGGGCAGTACCAAGAGACCCAGTACTTC.

The rearrangement joins TRBV27 to TRBJ1-2; possible D gene TRBD1, 6 bases. Germline-derived CDR1 and CDR2 are MNHEY and SMNVEV (reference sequence). With 5 bases removed from V and 8 bases from J, the gap between germline ends came to 18 bases. The CDR3 covers 14 residues. Here the CDR3 reads CASSHGQRWAGYTF. In DNA form, the CDR3 reads TGTGCCAGCAGTCACGGACAGCGTTGGGCGGGCTACACCTTC.

This clonotype was detected a few times. The chain employs TRBV29-1 and TRBJ1-4; 7 nucleotides match TRBD1. Germline V gene data show CDR1 as SQVTM and CDR2 as ANQGSEA. The CDR3 length is 15 residues. With 1 base clipped from V and 4 bases from J, the junction kept 6 bases outside the gene matches. The DNA for the CDR3 is TGCAGCGTTGAAGGGCTCAGGGGGATTAATGAAAAACTGTTTTTT. It translates to CSVEGLRGINEKLFF. The entire variable domain, with the rest obtained from reference TRBV29-1 and TRBJ1-4, is as follows: SAVISQKPSRDICQRGTSLTIQCQVDSQVTMMFWYRQQPGQSLTLIATANQGSEATYESGFVIDKFPISRPNLTFSTLTVSNMSPEDSSIYLCSVEGLRGINEKLFFGSGTQLSVL.

The rearrangement links TRBV28 to TRBJ2-5; 7 bases align to TRBD1. In germline, CDR1 is MDHEN, CDR2 SYDVKM. J was trimmed by 3 bases and V by 5 bases; bases with no gene match: 9. CDR3 length: 15 residues. For the CDR3, the DNA is TGTGCCAGCAGTCCCGGGGACAGTCCAAAAGAGACCCAGTACTTC. This translates into CASSPGDSPKETQYF.

This rearrangement joins TRBV6-2 or TRBV6-3 to TRBJ2-5; TRBD2 matches at 12 bases. V trimming: 2 bases; J trimming: 11 bases; junction bases outside the gene matches: 12. Germline values: CDR1 MNHEY, CDR2 SVGEGT. This CDR3 spans 16 amino acids. CDR3 region: CASSYPLAGGRDEQYF. The CDR3 nucleotides are TGTGCCAGCAGTTACCCACTAGCGGGAGGTCGGGATGAGCAGTACTTC.

Only a few counts were recorded for this clonotype. An end of the junction differs from the germline gene, which may be a read error. The chain uses TRBV14 and TRBJ2-6; D might be TRBD1 or TRBD2, each matching 7 bases. The CDR3 sequence is 19 residues long. Germline V gene data show CDR1 as SGHDN and CDR2 as FVKESK. DNA for the CDR3: TGTGCCAGCAGCCAAGGACAGGGCGGGGGATACTCTGGGGCCAACATCCTGACTTTC. It yields the protein CASSQGQGGGYSGANILTF.

The chain couples TRBV9 to TRBJ2-7; D perhaps matches TRBD1 (6 bases). The V end lost 3 bases, the J end lost 6 bases, and 13 bases lay between the germline ends. The CDR3 runs 13 residues. CDR1 is SGDLS, CDR2 YYNGEE, per germline. This CDR3 reads CASSASQGCEQYF. In nucleotides, the CDR3 is TGTGCCAGCAGCGCCTCACAGGGCTGCGAGCAGTACTTC.

The chain uses TRBV5-1 and TRBJ2-5; D not certain. V lost 0 bases and J lost 5, with 8 bases in between. Germline values: CDR1 SGHRS, CDR2 YFSETQ. The CDR3 covers 13 residues. The CDR3 region has the DNA TGCGCCAGCAGCTTGGCACTTGGTGAGACCCAGTACTTC. This encodes CASSLALGETQYF.

The V call is TRBV6-2 or TRBV6-3, the J call TRBJ2-3, with TRBD2 matching 11 bases. This CDR3 is built from 16 residues. Germline V CDR1 and CDR2: MNHEY, SVGEGT. Trimming took 2 bases from V and 14 from J; bases not matched to a gene: 15. The CDR3 region has the DNA TGTGCCAGCAGTTACGGGCTAGCGGGAGGCCGCCTTGACGCGTATTTT. It specifies CASSYGLAGGRLDAYF.

In its sample, this clonotype was seen a few times. This chain connects TRBV14 to TRBJ2-5; D gene unclear. Germline CDR1 reads SGHDN; CDR2 reads FVKESK. V was shortened by 5 bases and J by 5 bases, with 6 bases between the two germline ends. There are 11 residues in the CDR3. The CDR3 bases are TGTGCCAGCAGCGGGTGGGAGACCCAGTACTTC. This sequence encodes CASSGWETQYF.

The rearrangement uses TRBV20-1 and TRBJ1-5; maybe TRBD1 (5 bases). This CDR3 comprises 14 residues. CDR1 and CDR2 (germline): DFQATT, SNEGSKA (reference sequence). V was pared by 5 bases and J by 0 bases, with 11 bases between. The CDR3: CSAPRDVSNQPQHF. CDR3 sequence (DNA): TGCAGTGCTCCCCGGGACGTTAGCAATCAGCCCCAGCATTTT.

The J gene is TRBJ1-1, the V gene TRBV12-3 or TRBV12-4, with a possible D match to TRBD1 (5 bases). The CDR3 contains 14 residues. Trimming removed 7 bases at V and 6 bases at J, with 18 bases between. The CDR3 bases are TGTGCCAGCAACATACCGTTCGGGGCAGCTGAAGCTTTCTTT. This gives the protein CASNIPFGAAEAFF.

The CDR3 region has the DNA TGTGCCAGCAGTTACTCAACCGTGACAGGGGTCCCCTACGAGCAGTACTTC. This gives the protein CASSYSTVTGVPYEQYF. The rearrangement joins TRBV6-5 to TRBJ2-4; 8 nucleotides agree with TRBD1. The last part of the DNA fits TRBJ2-7 better; the J call may be wrong. CDR3 length: 17 residues. Germline V CDR1 and CDR2: MNHEY, SVGAGI.

The chain recombines TRBV7-2 with TRBJ1-1; perhaps TRBD1 as D (5 bases). The V gene's germline CDR1 is SGHTA and CDR2 FQGNSA. There are 14 residues in the CDR3. V was trimmed by 1 base and J by 3 bases, leaving 9 bases between them. The CDR3 reads CASSLVLGDTEAFF. CDR3 nucleotide sequence: TGTGCCAGCAGCTTAGTGTTGGGGGACACTGAAGCTTTCTTT.

V and J are TRBV9 and TRBJ2-5; either TRBD1 or TRBD2 may fit D (6 bases each). V shed 3 bases and J shed 5 bases, with 14 bases lying between them. CDR1 is SGDLS, CDR2 YYNGEE, per germline. This CDR3 is 14 amino acids long. In DNA, the CDR3 is TGTGCCAGCAGCGGAACGGGGGCCAGGGAGACCCAGTACTTC. Its translation: CASSGTGARETQYF.

The genes are TRBV20-1 and TRBJ2-3; 12 bases are shared with TRBD2. Per the germline V gene, CDR1 is DFQATT and CDR2 is SNEGSKA (reference sequence). J was trimmed by 14 bases and V by 5 bases; bases with no gene match: 14. There are 14 residues in the CDR3. The CDR3 sequence is CSAEETSGSRYAYF. The CDR3 nucleotides are TGCAGTGCTGAAGAGACTAGCGGGAGTAGATACGCGTATTTT.

The chain is built from TRBV7-9 and TRBJ2-5; maybe TRBD2 (5 bases). CDR1 SEHNR and CDR2 FQNEAQ come from the germline V gene (reference sequence). V dropped 7 bases and J dropped 3 bases, with 12 bases sitting between them. The CDR3 consists of 13 residues. The CDR3 region has the DNA TGTGCCAGCAAGTCGGACGGGGAAGAGACCCAGTACTTC. The encoded protein is CASKSDGEETQYF.